This T cell receptor (beta chain) stems from a study of T cell repertoires in cytomegalovirus infection. This clonotype was picked up many times. V gave up 2 bases and J gave up 3 bases, with 11 bases separating them. This CDR3 spans 14 amino acids. The germline CDR1 and CDR2 sequences are LNHDA and SQIVND (reference sequence). One entry per CDR3 protein, called by TCRdb with MiXCR from the reads. Here the sample spans about 530,000 distinct CDR3 sequences, approximately 25% being singletons. The TCR was taken from a human donor in good health (CMV status not recorded). Some clones in this sample may be carry-over from other donors' samples. The chain is built from TRBV19 and TRBJ2-7; D might be TRBD2 (6 bases). Sequencing used PBMCs. The CDR3: CASSIPGLVYEQYF. CDR3 coding DNA: TGTGCCAGTAGTATACCGGGACTCGTCTACGAGCAGTACTTC.